A selection of T cell receptor beta chains follows, all from one sample in a study of post-analysis software for immune sequencing data. Each CDR3 protein gets one entry after TCRdb re-called the PCR reads with MiXCR. This table holds 740,000 or so distinct CDR3 sequences, roughly half found once. The sample was blood. Receptor source: a girl under 18 with multiple sclerosis. CDR3s include the opening cysteine and the closing phenylalanine or tryptophan. The order of the fields is V gene, clone size, J gene, D gene, CDR3 DNA, CDR3 protein. A D gene is named only where the DNA matches it firmly. Some rows mark clone size as missing; the rest say once, few, many or name a class of expanded clone.

>TRBV7-2|NA|TRBJ1-2|TRBD1
TGTGCCAGCAGCCCGGGGACAGGGTCTAACTATGGCTACACCTTC
CASSPGTGSNYGYTF
>TRBV5-1|few|TRBJ2-1|NA
TGCGCCATTAAGGGGGAGGGAGCCTACAATGAGCAGTTCTTC
CAIKGEGAYNEQFF
>TRBV4-2|NA|TRBJ2-3|TRBD2
TGTGCCAGCAGCCAAGGGACTAGCGGGAGTGTTGGCACAGATACGCAGTATTTT
CASSQGTSGSVGTDTQYF
>TRBV7-9|NA|TRBJ2-1|NA
TGTGCCAGCAGAACACCCGCGGGCAGCCTGAACAATGAGCAGTTCTTC
CASRTPAGSLNNEQFF
>TRBV18|few|TRBJ2-3|TRBD1
TGTGCCAGCTCACCACCTGGACAGGGAGACGCAGATACGCAGTATTTT
CASSPPGQGDADTQYF
>TRBV6-2/TRBV6-3|NA|TRBJ2-7|TRBD1
TGTGCCAGCAGTTCCCCACAGGGGGCGGTTTACGAGCAGTACTTC
CASSSPQGAVYEQYF
>TRBV7-6|few|TRBJ2-5|TRBD1
TGTGCCAGCACGCAGGGGGCGGGAACCCAAGAGACCCAGTACTTC
CASTQGAGTQETQYF
>TRBV20-1|NA|TRBJ2-1|NA
TGCAGTGCTAGAGAGCAGGACTCAACTAGCTCCTACAATGAGCAGTTCTTC
CSAREQDSTSSYNEQFF
>TRBV27|many|TRBJ2-7|NA
TGTGCCAGCAGCTTGGAGGCCTACGAGCAGTACTTC
CASSLEAYEQYF
>TRBV29-1|NA|TRBJ2-1|TRBD2
TGCAGCGTTCGGTCTAGCGGTTACAATGAGCAGTTCTTC
CSVRSSGYNEQFF
>TRBV20-1|NA|TRBJ2-3|NA
TGCAGTGCTAGAGACCCCGGGCGAGATACGCAGTATTTT
CSARDPGRDTQYF
>TRBV10-3|few|TRBJ2-1|TRBD2
TGTGCCATCAGTGAGTCGCAAGTCAGCGGGAGGAACAATGAGCAGTTCTTC
CAISESQVSGRNNEQFF
>TRBV4-1|NA|TRBJ2-1|TRBD2
TGCGCCAGCAGCCAAGATGGTTTGACTAGCAAGTTCTTC
CASSQDGLTSKFF
>TRBV7-9|NA|TRBJ2-7|NA
TGTGCCAGCAGCTCAGTAGGGGGGCCAGCGACCGACTACAATGAGCAGTACTTC
CASSSVGGPATDYNEQYF
>TRBV27|once|TRBJ2-7|NA
TGTGCCAGCAGCCCAAGGGTCGGGAGTAGGACCTACGAGCAGTACTTC
CASSPRVGSRTYEQYF
>TRBV4-1|NA|TRBJ2-5|TRBD2
TGCGCCAGCAAGGGTCAAAGCGGGAGGCAAGAGACCCAGTACTTC
CASKGQSGRQETQYF
>TRBV6-6|NA|TRBJ1-1|NA
TGTGCCAGCAGTTACCGCGCCGGCATAAACACTGAAGCTTTCTTT
CASSYRAGINTEAFF
>TRBV18|NA|TRBJ2-7|NA
TGTGCCAGCTCACCACCGGGGAACGAGCAGTACTTC
CASSPPGNEQYF
>TRBV20-1|NA|TRBJ2-5|NA
TGCAGTGCCTACGCCTTGGACAGCCAAGAGACCCAGTACTTC
CSAYALDSQETQYF
>TRBV7-9|NA|TRBJ1-1|NA
TGTGCCAGCAGCTTCGCGGAGGGGTGGGCGGCTGAAGCTTTCTTT
CASSFAEGWAAEAFF
>TRBV6-5|NA|TRBJ2-1|TRBD2
TGTGCCAGCAGTCAAGCAGCGGGACTAACCAATGAGCAGTTCTTC
CASSQAAGLTNEQFF
>TRBV9|NA|TRBJ2-7|TRBD1
TGTGCCAGCAGCACTCGGACAGGGGCTGAGCAGTACTTC
CASSTRTGAEQYF
>TRBV4-1|NA|TRBJ2-1|NA
TGCGCCAGCAGCCAAGATGAGGGGAATAGATACAATGAGCAGTTCTTC
CASSQDEGNRYNEQFF
>TRBV6-6|NA|TRBJ1-1|NA
TGTGCCAGCAATCAGGGTAACACTGAAGCTTTCTTT
CASNQGNTEAFF
>TRBV15|few|TRBJ2-4|TRBD1
TGTGCCACCAGCAGGACAGGGGTTTTGGGACTAGCCAAAAACATTCAGTACTTC
CATSRTGVLGLAKNIQYF
>TRBV21-1|NA|TRBJ2-7|NA
TGTGCCAGCAGCAAAGATGAGGCTAGCGTGAGCTCCTACGAGCAGTACTTC
CASSKDEASVSSYEQYF
>TRBV20-1|NA|TRBJ2-7|NA
TGCAGTGCTAGGAGTAGTCTGACAGTGTACGCCTACGAGCAGTACTTC
CSARSSLTVYAYEQYF
>TRBV7-8|NA|TRBJ2-3|TRBD2
TGTGCCAGCAGCGGTAACAGGGGCCTAGCGGGGAGCCTAAGCACAGATACGCAGTATTTT
CASSGNRGLAGSLSTDTQYF
>TRBV20-1|NA|TRBJ1-5|NA
TGCAGTGCTAATTTGGCAGGGATTGATCAGCCCCAGCATTTT
CSANLAGIDQPQHF
>TRBV27|NA|TRBJ1-2|TRBD1
TGTGCCAGCAGTCCCGGGGACAGGGGAGTTAAGGGCTACACCTTC
CASSPGDRGVKGYTF
>TRBV25-1|NA|TRBJ2-3|NA
TGTGCCAGCAGTGCCAGCGGACCTTACACAGATACGCAGTATTTT
CASSASGPYTDTQYF
>TRBV18|few|TRBJ2-7|TRBD1
TGTGCCAGCTCACCAACCCCGGCGGGACAGGGCGAGCAGTACTTC
CASSPTPAGQGEQYF
>TRBV10-3|NA|TRBJ2-5|TRBD1
TGTGCCATCAGTGAGGCCATGGGACAGCAAGAGACCCAGTACTTC
CAISEAMGQQETQYF
>TRBV20-1|many|TRBJ2-7|TRBD1
TGCAGCGCCCGGGGACAGGGCCCATACGAGCAGTACTTC
CSARGQGPYEQYF
>TRBV5-6|NA|TRBJ2-5|NA
TGTGCCAGCAGCTCACCCGCGCGCGGACAAGAGACCCAGTACTTC
CASSSPARGQETQYF
>TRBV7-2|NA|TRBJ1-6|TRBD1
TGTGCCAGCAGGCTTGGGGGGACAGGTGACTCACCCCTCCACTTT
CASRLGGTGDSPLHF
>TRBV20-1|NA|TRBJ2-4|NA
TGCAGTGCTAGAGAGAGGGACTGGGTAGCCAAAAACATTCAGTACTTC
CSARERDWVAKNIQYF
>TRBV5-5|NA|TRBJ2-7|NA
TGTGCCAGCAGCCCGCTCCGGGACATAATACCTCGCTCCTACGAGCAGTACTTC
CASSPLRDIIPRSYEQYF
>TRBV7-9|NA|TRBJ2-7|NA
TGTGCCAGCAGCACCGAATCCCAAGGGGGTATCTACGAGCAGTACTTC
CASSTESQGGIYEQYF
>TRBV6-8|NA|TRBJ2-3|TRBD2
TGTGCCAGCAGTTGTCGGGGGGGCGCGACGATGACAGATACGCAGTATTTT
CASSCRGGATMTDTQYF
>TRBV6-2/TRBV6-3|NA|TRBJ2-2|NA
TGTGCCAGCAACGAGCGCAGGCTAGAGAACACCGGGGAGCTGTTTTTT
CASNERRLENTGELFF